The sequence of this T cell receptor (beta chain) was determined in a study of Ad26.COV2.S vaccination and SARS-CoV-2 variants (dated by TCRdb to about 2021). With regard to the full study: Vaccine-arm donors came from COV1001, a multicentre, randomized, double-blind, placebo-controlled phase I-IIa trial of Ad26.COV2.S in healthy adults. The specificity and breadth of SARS-CoV-2-reactive T cell receptors after Ad26.COV2.S vaccination were assessed by TCRbeta repertoire sequencing. Blinding of investigators to trial group allocation was maintained during experiments and outcome assessment. Ad26.COV2.S was administered intramuscularly at 5 x 10^10 or 1 x 10^11 viral particles, either as a single shot or as two shots given 56 days apart. Trial participants were randomized into five groups of five, in which low-dose or high-dose Ad26.COV2.S was given once or twice, or placebo was given on both occasions. The TCR-sequenced set comprised approximately 30 samples: about 19 Ad26.COV2.S vaccine recipients, 5 placebo recipients and 8 SARS-CoV-2 convalescent individuals. Overall study outcomes, separate from this receptor: Spike-specific TCR breadth was higher in Ad26.COV2.S recipients than in placebo recipients (P = 0.0014). Comparable non-spike TCR breadth was observed between vaccine and placebo recipients, consistent with only spike being contained in the vaccine. The authors noted that the TCR breadth and depth analyses may have underestimated total T cell responses. Comparing responses between vaccine doses or regimens was not something the study was powered to do. Substantial breadth of spike-specific CD8+ and CD4+ T cell responses was reported after vaccination.

A word on this clone: The target of this receptor is not known. No base quality values were provided; no much bigger clone lies one nucleotide off.

Taken from cysteine to phenylalanine, the CDR3 has 14 residues. Only the CDR3 region is kept as DNA, spanning 42 bases read in frame from base 1. CDR1 SGHNT and CDR2 YYREEE are derived from the germline V gene (reference sequence). Cut back by 5 bases and 1 base, the V and J ends lie 7 bases apart. The treatment or condition label for this specimen denotes: roughly 19 received Ad26.COV2.S at low or high dose, single or two shots; about 5 received placebo; per-sample allocation not given. For vaccine and placebo recipients, repertoires were sequenced using samples collected on day 63 after the first injection. Between 29 July and 7 August 2020, Cohort 1b enrolled approximately 26 adults aged 18-55 years at one site in Boston, USA. Ad26.COV2.S was a replication-incompetent adenovirus type 26 vector that expressed a prefusion-stabilized SARS-CoV-2 spike protein derived from the original Wuhan strain.

The immunoSEQ Assay was the method used to sequence TCRbeta CDR3 regions. After extraction, genomic DNA underwent amplification by bias-controlled multiplex PCR, followed by high-throughput sequencing. In the original analysis: To quantify the absolute abundance of every unique TCRbeta CDR3 region, sequences were collapsed and filtered. Usable DNA was measured by amplifying reference genes present in all nucleated cells, and TCRbeta template counts were normalized to that usable DNA to estimate T cell fraction. Repertoire TCRs were annotated as SARS-CoV-2-specific when V gene, CDR3 amino acid sequence and J gene were exactly matched to a known reactive TCR set. The reference SARS-CoV-2 TCR set was obtained from MIRA and was filtered for enrichment in COVID-19-positive ImmuneCODE repertoires, whereby public or cross-reactive TCRs were removed. Using the MIRA antigens, annotated TCRs were further analysed by specific ORF or by position within an ORF. Depth was the summed frequency of annotated unique rearrangements, while breadth was defined as annotated unique rearrangements over total unique productive rearrangements. Two-sided Wilcoxon rank-sum tests were applied when comparing TCR breadth between groups. The table comes from immuneACCESS by way of TCRdb, which keeps in-frame sequences with V and J called. Part of the clones is missing from these tables; in studies checked, under half for an unresolved V gene and the rest for unknown reasons. V, J and clone size are taken as reported in that table, and D and trimming were inferred from the DNA itself. Counted in this sample were roughly 680,000 clones; about 90% of them appeared once. The ten largest clonotypes hold over 1.3% of the sample.

Here the sequenced sample was peripheral blood, taken in a trial of Ad26.COV2.S vaccine versus placebo. This chain is built from TRBV5-4 and TRBJ2-6; the D gene cannot be resolved reliably. The clonotype comes from a person aged 18-60 years who received the Ad26.COV2.S COVID-19 vaccine or a placebo. The CDR3 amino acid sequence is: CASRPDSGANVLTF. The nucleotide sequence is given as TGTGCCAGCAGACCCGATTCTGGGGCCAACGTCCTGACTTTC. The entire variable domain, with the stretches around the CDR3 drawn from the reference TRBV5-4 and TRBJ2-6 proteins, is ETGVTQSPTHLIKTRGQQVTLRCSSQSGHNTVSWYQQALGQGPQFIFQYYREEENGRGNFPPRFSGLQFPNYSSELNVNALELDDSALYLCASRPDSGANVLTFGAGSRLTVL.